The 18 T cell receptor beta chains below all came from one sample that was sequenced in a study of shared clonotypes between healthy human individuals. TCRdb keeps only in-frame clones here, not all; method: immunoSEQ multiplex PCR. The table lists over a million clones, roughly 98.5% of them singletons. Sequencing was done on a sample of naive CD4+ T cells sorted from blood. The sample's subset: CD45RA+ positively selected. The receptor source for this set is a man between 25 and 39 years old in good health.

The CDR3 DNA follows: TGTGCCAGCAGCTTGGGGGGCACAATTATCCCCTACGAGCAGTACTTC. Protein sequence: CASSLGGTIIPYEQYF. The chain uses TRBV5-5 and TRBJ2-7; maybe TRBD1 (5 bases). Germline V lookup: CDR1 SGHKS, CDR2 YYEKEE (reference sequence). Between the trimmed V and J ends, which lost 0 bases and 2 bases, there was a span of 15 bases. CDR3 size: 16 residues.

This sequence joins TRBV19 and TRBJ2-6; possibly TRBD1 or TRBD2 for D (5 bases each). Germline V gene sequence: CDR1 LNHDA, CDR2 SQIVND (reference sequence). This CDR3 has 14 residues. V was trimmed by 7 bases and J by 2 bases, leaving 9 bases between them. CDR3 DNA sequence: TGTGCCAGTACCCAGGGAGCTGGGGCCAACGTCCTGACTTTC. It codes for CASTQGAGANVLTF.

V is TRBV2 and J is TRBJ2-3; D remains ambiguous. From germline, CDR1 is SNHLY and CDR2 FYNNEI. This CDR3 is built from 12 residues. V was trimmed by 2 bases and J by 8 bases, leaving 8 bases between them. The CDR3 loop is CASSERVPTQYF. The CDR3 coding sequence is TGTGCCAGCAGTGAACGGGTCCCTACGCAGTATTTT.

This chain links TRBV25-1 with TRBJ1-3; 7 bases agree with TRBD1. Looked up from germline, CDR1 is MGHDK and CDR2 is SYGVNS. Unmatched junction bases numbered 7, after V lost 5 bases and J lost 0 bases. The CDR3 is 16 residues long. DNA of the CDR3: TGTGCCAGCAGTTTCAAGGGGGCGAGCTCTGGAAACACCATATATTTT. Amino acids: CASSFKGASSGNTIYF.

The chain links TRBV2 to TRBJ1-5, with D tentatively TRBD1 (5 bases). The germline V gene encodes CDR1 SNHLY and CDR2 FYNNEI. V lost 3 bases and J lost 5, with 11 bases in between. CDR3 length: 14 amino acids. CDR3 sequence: CASSDQGFDQPQHF. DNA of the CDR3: TGTGCCAGCAGTGATCAGGGTTTCGATCAGCCCCAGCATTTT. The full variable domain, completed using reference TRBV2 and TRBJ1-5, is EPEVTQTPSHQVTQMGQEVILRCVPISNHLYFYWYRQILGQKVEFLVSFYNNEISEKSEIFDDQFSVERPDGSNFTLKIRSTKLEDSAMYFCASSDQGFDQPQHFGDGTRLSIL.

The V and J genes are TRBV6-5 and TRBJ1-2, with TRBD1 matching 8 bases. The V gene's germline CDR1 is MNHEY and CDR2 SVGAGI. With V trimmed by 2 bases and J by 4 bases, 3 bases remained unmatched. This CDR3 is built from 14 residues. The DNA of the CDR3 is TGTGCCAGCAGTTACCTGGACAGGGCCTATGGCTACACCTTC. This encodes CASSYLDRAYGYTF.

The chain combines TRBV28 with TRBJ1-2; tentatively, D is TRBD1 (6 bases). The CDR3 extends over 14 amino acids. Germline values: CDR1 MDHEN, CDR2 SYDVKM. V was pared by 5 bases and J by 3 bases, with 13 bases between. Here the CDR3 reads CASSTTQGHYGYTF. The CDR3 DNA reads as TGTGCCAGCAGTACCACACAGGGACACTATGGCTACACCTTC.

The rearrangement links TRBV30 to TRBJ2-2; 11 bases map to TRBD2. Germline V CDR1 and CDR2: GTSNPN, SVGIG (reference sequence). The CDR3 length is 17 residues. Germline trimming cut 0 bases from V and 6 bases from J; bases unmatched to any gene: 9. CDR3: CAWSVRRTSGPSGELFF. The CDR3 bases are TGTGCCTGGAGTGTAAGGCGGACTAGCGGGCCTTCCGGGGAGCTGTTTTTT.

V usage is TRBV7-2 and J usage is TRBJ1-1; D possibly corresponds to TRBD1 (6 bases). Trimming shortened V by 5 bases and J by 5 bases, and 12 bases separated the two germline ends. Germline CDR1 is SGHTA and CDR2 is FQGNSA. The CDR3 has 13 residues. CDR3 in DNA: TGTGCCAGCAGCCCGACAGGATTTACTGAAGCTTTCTTT. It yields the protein CASSPTGFTEAFF. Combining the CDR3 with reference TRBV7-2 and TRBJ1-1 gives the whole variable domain GAGVSQSPSNKVTEKGKDVELRCDPISGHTALYWYRQSLGQGLEFLIYFQGNSAPDKSGLPSDRFSAERTGGSVSTLTIQRTQQEDSAVYLCASSPTGFTEAFFGQGTRLTVV.

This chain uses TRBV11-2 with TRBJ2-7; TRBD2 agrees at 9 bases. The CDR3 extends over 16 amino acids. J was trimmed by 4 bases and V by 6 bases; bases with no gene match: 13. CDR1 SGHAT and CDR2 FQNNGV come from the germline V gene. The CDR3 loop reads CASRHAPAGGPYEQYF. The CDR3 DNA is TGTGCCAGCAGGCACGCCCCGGCGGGAGGGCCTTACGAGCAGTACTTC. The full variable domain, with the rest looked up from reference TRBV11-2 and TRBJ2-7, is EAGVAQSPRYKIIEKRQSVAFWCNPISGHATLYWYQQILGQGPKLLIQFQNNGVVDDSQLPKDRFSAERLKGVDSTLKIQPAKLEDSAVYLCASRHAPAGGPYEQYFGPGTRLTVT.

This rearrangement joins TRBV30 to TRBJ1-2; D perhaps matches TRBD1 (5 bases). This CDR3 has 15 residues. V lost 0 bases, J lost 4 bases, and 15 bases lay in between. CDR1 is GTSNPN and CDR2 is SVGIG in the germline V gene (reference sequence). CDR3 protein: CAWSVRQRPGYGYTF. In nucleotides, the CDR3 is TGTGCCTGGAGTGTGAGACAGAGGCCGGGCTATGGCTACACCTTC.

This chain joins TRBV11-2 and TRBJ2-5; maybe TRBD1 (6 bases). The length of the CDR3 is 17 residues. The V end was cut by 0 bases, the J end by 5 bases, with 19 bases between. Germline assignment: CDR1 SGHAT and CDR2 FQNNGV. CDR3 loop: CASSLDFSRGHGETQYF. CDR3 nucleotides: TGTGCCAGCAGCTTAGATTTTTCGAGGGGACACGGGGAGACCCAGTACTTC.

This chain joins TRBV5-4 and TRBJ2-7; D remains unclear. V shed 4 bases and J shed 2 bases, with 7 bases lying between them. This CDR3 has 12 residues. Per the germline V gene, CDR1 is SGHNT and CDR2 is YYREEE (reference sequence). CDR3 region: CASSVVAYEQYF. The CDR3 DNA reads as TGTGCCAGCAGCGTGGTCGCCTACGAGCAGTACTTC.

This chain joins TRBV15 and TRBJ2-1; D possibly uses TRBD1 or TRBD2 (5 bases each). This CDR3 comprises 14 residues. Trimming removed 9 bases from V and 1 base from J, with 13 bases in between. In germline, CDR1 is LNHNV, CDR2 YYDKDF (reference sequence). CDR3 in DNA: TGTGCCACTAAACCGGGACGTTCCTACAATGAGCAGTTCTTC. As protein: CATKPGRSYNEQFF.

CDR3 in amino acids: CASSNGLASYNEQFF. The CDR3 region has the DNA TGTGCCAGCAGCAATGGACTAGCATCTTACAATGAGCAGTTCTTC. This chain joins TRBV7-3 and TRBJ2-1; 8 bases are shared with TRBD2. The CDR3 is 15 amino acids. Germline lookup yields CDR1 SGHTA and CDR2 FQGTGA. The J segment lost 4 bases and the V segment lost 5 bases, leaving 7 bases of the junction unmatched.

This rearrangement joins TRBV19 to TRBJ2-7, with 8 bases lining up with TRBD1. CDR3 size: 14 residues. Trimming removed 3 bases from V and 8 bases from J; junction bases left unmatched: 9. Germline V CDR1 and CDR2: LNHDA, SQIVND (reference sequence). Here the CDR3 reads CASSIARTGNKQYF. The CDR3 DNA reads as TGTGCCAGTAGTATTGCACGGACAGGGAACAAGCAGTACTTC.

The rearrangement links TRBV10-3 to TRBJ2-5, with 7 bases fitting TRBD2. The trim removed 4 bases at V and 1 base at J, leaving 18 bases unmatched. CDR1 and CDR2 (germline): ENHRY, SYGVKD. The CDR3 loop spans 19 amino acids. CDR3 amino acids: CAISAGGLRAGVGQETQYF. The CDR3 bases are TGTGCCATCAGTGCGGGAGGCTTAAGGGCGGGAGTGGGCCAAGAGACCCAGTACTTC.

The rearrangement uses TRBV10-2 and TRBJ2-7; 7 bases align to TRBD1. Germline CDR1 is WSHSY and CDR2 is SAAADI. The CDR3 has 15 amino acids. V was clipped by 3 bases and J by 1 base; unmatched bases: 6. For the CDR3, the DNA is TGCGCCAGCAGTGATTGGGCAGGGGGTTCCTACGAGCAGTACTTC. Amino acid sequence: CASSDWAGGSYEQYF.